This is a list of T cell receptor beta chains from one sample in a study of neurological immune-mediated disorders. A single record per CDR3 protein comes from TCRdb applying MiXCR to the 5' RACE reads. The sample carries 45,000 to 55,000 distinct CDR3 sequences, about 5.8% recorded once. The sample consisted of CD4+ T cells from blood. The source of these receptors is a woman under 30 with multiple sclerosis. Both conserved end residues are part of each CDR3. Each record gives: clone size, D gene, J gene, V gene, CDR3 DNA, CDR3 protein. A D gene is named only where the DNA matches it firmly. A row's size may be missing; if present it is once, few, many or a size class.

many	TRBD1	TRBJ1-2	TRBV12-3/TRBV12-4	TGTGCCAGCACCCCAGGGGGGATCGGGTATGGCTACACCTTC	CASTPGGIGYGYTF
many	TRBD2	TRBJ2-7	TRBV5-1	TGCGCCAGCAGCTTGGGGTCTAGCGGGGGGAACGAGCAGTACTTC	CASSLGSSGGNEQYF
-	-	TRBJ2-3	TRBV20-1	TGCAGACTTAGCGTTACTAGCACAGATACGCAGTATTTT	CRLSVTSTDTQYF
many	TRBD2	TRBJ2-4	TRBV20-1	TGCAGTGCTCATTGGCGGGAGGGCCCCGACATTCAGTACTTC	CSAHWREGPDIQYF
many	TRBD2	TRBJ2-1	TRBV14	TGTGCCAGCAACAAAGCGGGAGGGATAATCGCATCCTACAATGAGCAGTTCTTC	CASNKAGGIIASYNEQFF
-	TRBD1	TRBJ2-7	TRBV7-9	TGTGCCAGCAGCCAAACAGGGGGCGTACGGTACGAGCAGTACTTC	CASSQTGGVRYEQYF
many	TRBD1	TRBJ1-1	TRBV20-1	TGCAGTGCTATGTGGGACAGAATGAACACTGAAGCTTTCTTT	CSAMWDRMNTEAFF
many	-	TRBJ2-3	TRBV6-5	TGTGCCAGCAGTTACTCTGGGGGACCGATCACAGATACGCAGTATTTT	CASSYSGGPITDTQYF
many	-	TRBJ1-1	TRBV9	TGTGCCAGCAGCGTAGTACCCACCGGAGGGACTGAAGCTTTCTTT	CASSVVPTGGTEAFF
many	TRBD1	TRBJ1-2	TRBV6-6	TGTGCCAGCAGACAGGGGGTGGTATCTGGCTACACCTTC	CASRQGVVSGYTF
few	-	TRBJ2-7	TRBV30	TGTGCCTGGAGCTTAGGGGCCCCGGGTGGCGAGCAGTACTTC	CAWSLGAPGGEQYF